A selection of T cell receptor beta chains follows, all from one sample in a study of blood T cell repertoires in COVID-19. This table comes from immunoSEQ multiplex PCR, and its TCRdb copy is limited to in-frame clones, with some not included. The sample records over 85,000 clones, approximately 81% being singletons. The sample taken for sequencing was peripheral blood. Every receptor here comes from a man aged 80 or over with acute or convalescent COVID-19. Both conserved end residues are part of each CDR3. Each record gives: J gene, D gene, clone size, V gene, CDR3 DNA, CDR3 protein. The D gene is left open where the match is weak. Clone size is given for some rows only: seen once, a few or many times, or a class if the clone is expanded.

TRBJ2-2	NA	NA	TRBV15	TGTGCCACCAGCATAGGGGTCAGGGCAGTTGGGGAGCTGTTTTTT	CATSIGVRAVGELFF
TRBJ2-7	TRBD1	NA	TRBV28	TGTGCCAGCAGTCCCGTAGACAGGGGGCTTTCCTACGAGCAGTACTTC	CASSPVDRGLSYEQYF
TRBJ2-2	TRBD2	NA	TRBV6-5	TGTGCCAGCAACGGGGGGACCGGGGAGCTGTTTTTT	CASNGGTGELFF
TRBJ2-7	NA	NA	TRBV11-3	TGTGCCAGCAGCCCCGGCCCGGGATTAGCGTCCTACGAGCAGTACTTC	CASSPGPGLASYEQYF
TRBJ1-6	TRBD1	NA	TRBV19	TGTGCCAGTAGTGTGGACAGGGGGAGCTCCTATAATTCACCCCTCCACTTT	CASSVDRGSSYNSPLHF
TRBJ1-1	NA	NA	TRBV7-3	TGTGCCAGCAGCCCTTTATCCACAGGGAACACTGAAGCTTTCTTT	CASSPLSTGNTEAFF
TRBJ2-6	TRBD1	NA	TRBV6-2/TRBV6-3	TGTGCCAGCAGTTATGACAGGGTTGGGGCCAACGTCCTGACTTTC	CASSYDRVGANVLTF
TRBJ1-5	TRBD1	NA	TRBV6-5	TGTGCCAGCAGGGACAGGGCGAATCAGCCCCAGCATTTT	CASRDRANQPQHF
TRBJ2-3	NA	NA	TRBV5-4	TGTGCCAGCAGCTTGGGGCAGGGGAACACAGATACGCAGTATTTT	CASSLGQGNTDTQYF
TRBJ2-6	TRBD2	NA	TRBV27	TGTGCCAGCACCGCCCTAGCGGGCGATACTGGGGCCAACGTCCTGACTTTC	CASTALAGDTGANVLTF
TRBJ2-7	NA	NA	TRBV3-1/TRBV3-2	TGTGCCAGCAGCCTCGGTGGGGGAGGCAGCAACGAGCAGTACTTC	CASSLGGGGSNEQYF
TRBJ1-6	TRBD1	few	TRBV5-1	TGCGCCAGCAGCTTGGTTCCACAGGGGCAGGGGGCGCAGAAATTTAATTCACCCCTCCACTTT	CASSLVPQGQGAQKFNSPLHF
TRBJ1-3	TRBD1	NA	TRBV29-1	TGCAGCGCGACGGGACAGGGGGCCGCGACCATATATTTT	CSATGQGAATIYF
TRBJ2-3	TRBD2	NA	TRBV10-1	TGCGCCAGCAGTCCTGGACTAGCGGGGACAGATACGCAGTATTTT	CASSPGLAGTDTQYF
TRBJ2-1	NA	NA	TRBV28	TGTGCCAGCAGACCCGACAGAAATCCCCCCTACAATGAGCAGTTCTTC	CASRPDRNPPYNEQFF
TRBJ2-4	NA	NA	TRBV6-5	TGTGCCAGCAGCCTCGCCACAGGGATCGAAAACATTCAGTACTTC	CASSLATGIENIQYF
TRBJ2-2	TRBD2	NA	TRBV19	TGTGCCACCCAAACTAGCGGGATAAACACCGGGGAGCTGTTTTTT	CATQTSGINTGELFF
TRBJ2-7	NA	NA	TRBV7-2	TGTGCCAGCAGCAAGTCTCCGGTTTACTCCTACGAGCAGTACTTC	CASSKSPVYSYEQYF
TRBJ2-5	NA	NA	TRBV29-1	TGCAGCGTTGAAGAATCAAGCCTGGAGACCCAGTACTTC	CSVEESSLETQYF
TRBJ1-2	TRBD1	NA	TRBV2	TGTGCCAGCAGTGAGACAGGGGTTTCTGGCTACACCTTC	CASSETGVSGYTF
TRBJ2-7	TRBD1	NA	TRBV28	TGTGCCAGCAGTCCATGGGACAGTCGCTACGAGCAGTACTTC	CASSPWDSRYEQYF
TRBJ2-1	NA	NA	TRBV6-2/TRBV6-3	TGTGCCAGCAGTTACTTGCGGGCTCCACACAGTGAGCAGTTCTTC	CASSYLRAPHSEQFF
TRBJ1-1	NA	NA	TRBV5-1	TGCGCCAGCAGCTTGGCCACAGGGTGGGGCACTGAAGCTTTCTTT	CASSLATGWGTEAFF
TRBJ1-1	NA	NA	TRBV5-5	TGTGCCAGCAGCCCCCGACAGGTGTCCATCACTGAAGCTTTCTTT	CASSPRQVSITEAFF
TRBJ1-1	NA	NA	TRBV12-3/TRBV12-4	TGTGCCAGCAGTTCCTCCGGGGTGCCTGAAGCTTTCTTT	CASSSSGVPEAFF
TRBJ2-2	NA	NA	TRBV19	TGTGCCAGTAGTCATAACCAGGGCGGGGAGCTGTTTTTT	CASSHNQGGELFF
TRBJ1-5	NA	few	TRBV3-1/TRBV3-2	TGTGCCAGCAGCCAGGCGGGTATCAATCAGCCCCAGCATTTT	CASSQAGINQPQHF
TRBJ1-2	NA	once	TRBV6-1	TGTGCCAGCAGTGAATTGGAGGGCAACTATGGCTACACCTTC	CASSELEGNYGYTF
TRBJ1-2	TRBD1	NA	TRBV5-1	TGCGCCAGCGGCCGACAGGGGAGTAACTATGGCTACACCTTC	CASGRQGSNYGYTF
TRBJ1-2	NA	NA	TRBV16	TGTGCCAGCAGCCAATCAACAGTAAACTATGGCTACACCTTC	CASSQSTVNYGYTF
TRBJ2-1	TRBD2	NA	TRBV14	TGTGCCAGCAGCCTCGGGACTAGCGGGAACAATGAGCAGTTCTTC	CASSLGTSGNNEQFF
TRBJ2-2	NA	NA	TRBV19	TGTGCCAGCAATAAAGGGGTATCCGGGGAGCTGTTTTTT	CASNKGVSGELFF
TRBJ1-5	NA	NA	TRBV5-1	TGCGCCAGCAGCTTCGGGAAGGGGGGGAATCAGCCCCAGCATTTT	CASSFGKGGNQPQHF
TRBJ2-1	TRBD2	once	TRBV19	TGTGCCAGTAGTACTAGCGGGAGTCGGTCGCGCGAGCAGTTCTTC	CASSTSGSRSREQFF
TRBJ1-1	NA	NA	TRBV7-8	TGTGCCAGCAGCTTAGGGGGGCCGGGTGTTTTATCTGCTGAAGCTTTCTTT	CASSLGGPGVLSAEAFF
TRBJ1-1	NA	NA	TRBV11-3	TGTGCCAGCAGCCCCGGTGGACAGTTGAACACTGAAGCTTTCTTT	CASSPGGQLNTEAFF
TRBJ2-5	NA	NA	TRBV28	TGTGCCAGCAGTTCAGGATCAGGGGAGACCCAGTACTTC	CASSSGSGETQYF
TRBJ1-2	NA	NA	TRBV6-2/TRBV6-3	TGTGCCAGCAGTTTCGGGGGTTGGGGCTACACCTTC	CASSFGGWGYTF
TRBJ2-7	NA	NA	TRBV19	TGTGCCAGTTCATTTAACAGGGTAACCTACGAGCAGTACTTC	CASSFNRVTYEQYF
TRBJ2-7	TRBD1	NA	TRBV30	TGTGCCTGGAACCCTGGACAGGGGTACGAGCAGTACTTC	CAWNPGQGYEQYF
TRBJ2-1	NA	once	TRBV24-1	TGTGCCACCAGCCCCCCCACTAGCAGCCTGAGCTCCTACAATGAGCAGTTCTTC	CATSPPTSSLSSYNEQFF